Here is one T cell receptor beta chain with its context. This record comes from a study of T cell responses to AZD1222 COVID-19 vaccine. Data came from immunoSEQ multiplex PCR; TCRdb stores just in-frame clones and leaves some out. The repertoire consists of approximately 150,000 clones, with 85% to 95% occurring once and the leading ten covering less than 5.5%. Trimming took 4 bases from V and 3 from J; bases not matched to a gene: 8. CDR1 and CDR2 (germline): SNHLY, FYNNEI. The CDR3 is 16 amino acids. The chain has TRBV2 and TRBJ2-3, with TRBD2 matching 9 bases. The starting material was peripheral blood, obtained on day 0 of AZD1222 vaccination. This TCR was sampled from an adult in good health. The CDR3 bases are TGTGCCAGCAGTGTGACTAGCGCGGGAGGGACAGATACGCAGTATTTT. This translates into CASSVTSAGGTDTQYF.